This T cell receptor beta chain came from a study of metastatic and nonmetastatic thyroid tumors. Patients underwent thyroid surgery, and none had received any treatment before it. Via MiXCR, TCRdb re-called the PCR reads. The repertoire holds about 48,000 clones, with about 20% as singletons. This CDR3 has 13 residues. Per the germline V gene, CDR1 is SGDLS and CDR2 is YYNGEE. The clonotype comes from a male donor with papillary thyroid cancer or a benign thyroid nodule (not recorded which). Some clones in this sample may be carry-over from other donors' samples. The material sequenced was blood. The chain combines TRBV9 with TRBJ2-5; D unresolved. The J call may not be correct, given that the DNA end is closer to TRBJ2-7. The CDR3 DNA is TGTGCCAGCAGCTATGAATATTCCTACGAGCAGTACTTC. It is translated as CASSYEYSYEQYF.